The rows below give T cell receptor beta chains drawn from one sample of a study of regulatory T cells in long-lasting Graves disease. TCRdb reprocessed the multiplex PCR reads via MiXCR and lists one record per CDR3 protein. This sample has 450,000 to 600,000 distinct CDR3 sequences; roughly 17% occur once, and the top ten carry less than 15%. These sequences were also reported in another study, on T cells in Graves' hyperthyroidism and ophthalmopathy.

The sample here was peripheral blood mononuclear cells (PBMCs), taken at new diagnosis, from a patient treated with antithyroid drugs. The source of these receptors is a man aged 35 to 55 with Graves disease. The CDR3 runs from the conserved cysteine through the conserved F or W. The D gene is left open where the match is weak. Clone sizes are given selectively: once, few, many, or a class where the clone is expanded.

v_call: TRBV12-3/TRBV12-4
clone_size: many
j_call: TRBJ1-3
d_call: -
cdr3_aa: CASSLGRNTIYF
cdr3_nt: TGTGCCAGCAGTTTAGGCCGAAACACCATATATTTT

v_call: TRBV29-1
clone_size: -
j_call: TRBJ2-3
d_call: TRBD2
cdr3_aa: CSVELAGGYTDTQYF
cdr3_nt: TGCAGCGTTGAATTAGCGGGAGGGTACACAGATACGCAGTATTTT

v_call: TRBV5-1
clone_size: many
j_call: TRBJ2-7
d_call: TRBD1
cdr3_aa: CASTGGHEQYF
cdr3_nt: TGCGCCAGCACAGGGGGACACGAGCAGTACTTC

v_call: TRBV7-9
clone_size: many
j_call: TRBJ2-3
d_call: -
cdr3_aa: CASSLGTFDDISTDTQYF
cdr3_nt: TGTGCCAGCAGCTTAGGGACATTCGACGACATTAGCACAGATACGCAGTATTTT

v_call: TRBV30
clone_size: many
j_call: TRBJ2-7
d_call: -
cdr3_aa: CALRTAGHEQYF
cdr3_nt: TGTGCCTTGAGGACCGCGGGTCACGAGCAGTACTTC

v_call: TRBV18
clone_size: -
j_call: TRBJ2-5
d_call: -
cdr3_aa: CASSPAGYQETQYF
cdr3_nt: TGTGCCAGCTCACCAGCGGGGTACCAAGAGACCCAGTACTTC

v_call: TRBV27
clone_size: many
j_call: TRBJ2-7
d_call: -
cdr3_aa: CASSFYTGKEQYF
cdr3_nt: TGTGCCAGCAGTTTTTATACAGGGAAAGAGCAGTACTTC

v_call: TRBV11-3
clone_size: many
j_call: TRBJ2-1
d_call: -
cdr3_aa: CASSQIILADNEQFF
cdr3_nt: TGTGCCAGCAGCCAAATCATACTAGCAGACAATGAGCAGTTCTTC

v_call: TRBV2
clone_size: many
j_call: TRBJ1-5
d_call: -
cdr3_aa: CASTLLGDSNQPQHF
cdr3_nt: TGTGCCAGCACCCTACTGGGGGATAGCAATCAGCCCCAGCATTTT

v_call: TRBV10-3
clone_size: many
j_call: TRBJ2-2
d_call: -
cdr3_aa: CAISEIGATGELFF
cdr3_nt: TGTGCCATCAGTGAGATTGGGGCGACCGGGGAGCTGTTTTTT

v_call: TRBV6-8
clone_size: -
j_call: TRBJ2-7
d_call: -
cdr3_aa: CARTGMGFYEQYF
cdr3_nt: TGTGCCAGAACCGGCATGGGGTTCTACGAGCAGTACTTC

v_call: TRBV6-2/TRBV6-3
clone_size: few
j_call: TRBJ2-5
d_call: -
cdr3_aa: CASSGGYKETQYF
cdr3_nt: TGTGCCAGCAGTGGAGGGTACAAAGAGACCCAGTACTTC

v_call: TRBV28
clone_size: many
j_call: TRBJ2-3
d_call: TRBD2
cdr3_aa: CASSLLGGSADTQYF
cdr3_nt: TGTGCCAGCAGTTTACTTGGCGGGAGTGCAGATACGCAGTATTTT

v_call: TRBV5-4
clone_size: few
j_call: TRBJ2-4
d_call: TRBD1
cdr3_aa: CASSPGQGAENIQYF
cdr3_nt: TGTGCCAGCAGCCCGGGACAGGGGGCAGAAAACATTCAGTACTTC

v_call: TRBV6-1
clone_size: -
j_call: TRBJ2-7
d_call: -
cdr3_aa: CASSRLRPDLNYEQYF
cdr3_nt: TGTGCCAGCAGCCGTCTGCGGCCTGACCTCAACTACGAGCAGTACTTC

v_call: TRBV28
clone_size: few
j_call: TRBJ1-5
d_call: -
cdr3_aa: CASSTPNRVFQPQHF
cdr3_nt: TGTGCCAGCAGTACCCCCAACAGGGTATTTCAGCCCCAGCATTTT

v_call: TRBV28
clone_size: many
j_call: TRBJ2-7
d_call: -
cdr3_aa: CASSPVLIGEQYF
cdr3_nt: TGTGCCAGCAGTCCCGTATTAATAGGCGAGCAGTACTTC

v_call: TRBV18
clone_size: many
j_call: TRBJ2-3
d_call: -
cdr3_aa: CASSPRQADTQYF
cdr3_nt: TGTGCCAGCTCACCAAGACAGGCAGATACGCAGTATTTT

v_call: TRBV20-1
clone_size: -
j_call: TRBJ2-7
d_call: TRBD2
cdr3_aa: CSARTSGSHEQYF
cdr3_nt: TGCAGTGCTAGGACTAGCGGGAGCCACGAGCAGTACTTC

v_call: TRBV2
clone_size: many
j_call: TRBJ2-2
d_call: TRBD1
cdr3_aa: CASSRTGVGGELFF
cdr3_nt: TGTGCCAGCAGCCGGACAGGGGTCGGCGGGGAGCTGTTTTTT

v_call: TRBV5-4
clone_size: -
j_call: TRBJ2-5
d_call: TRBD2
cdr3_aa: CASSLYTSGGGYQETQYF
cdr3_nt: TGTGCCAGCAGCTTGTATACTAGCGGAGGAGGGTACCAAGAGACCCAGTACTTC

v_call: TRBV20-1
clone_size: -
j_call: TRBJ2-1
d_call: -
cdr3_aa: CSAVQGPTYNEQFF
cdr3_nt: TGCAGTGCTGTTCAGGGTCCCACCTACAATGAGCAGTTCTTC

v_call: TRBV6-5
clone_size: many
j_call: TRBJ1-1
d_call: -
cdr3_aa: CASSYSVVIAEAFF
cdr3_nt: TGTGCCAGCAGTTACTCGGTAGTTATCGCTGAAGCTTTCTTT